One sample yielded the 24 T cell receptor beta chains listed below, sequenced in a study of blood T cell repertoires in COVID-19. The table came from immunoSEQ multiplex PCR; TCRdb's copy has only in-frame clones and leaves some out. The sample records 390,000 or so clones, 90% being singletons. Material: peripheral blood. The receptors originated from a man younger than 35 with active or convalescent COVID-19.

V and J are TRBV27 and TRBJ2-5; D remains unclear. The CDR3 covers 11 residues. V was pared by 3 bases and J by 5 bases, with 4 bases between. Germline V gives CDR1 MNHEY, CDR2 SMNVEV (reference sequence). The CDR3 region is CASSLRETQYF. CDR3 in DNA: TGTGCCAGCAGTTTGAGGGAGACCCAGTACTTC.

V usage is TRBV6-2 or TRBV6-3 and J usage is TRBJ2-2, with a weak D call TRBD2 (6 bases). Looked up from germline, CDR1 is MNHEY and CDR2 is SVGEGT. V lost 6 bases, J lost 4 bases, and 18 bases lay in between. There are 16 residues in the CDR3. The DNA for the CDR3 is TGTGCCAGCAGCCGAAGACAGCAGGGAGGCACCGGGGAGCTGTTTTTT. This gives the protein CASSRRQQGGTGELFF.

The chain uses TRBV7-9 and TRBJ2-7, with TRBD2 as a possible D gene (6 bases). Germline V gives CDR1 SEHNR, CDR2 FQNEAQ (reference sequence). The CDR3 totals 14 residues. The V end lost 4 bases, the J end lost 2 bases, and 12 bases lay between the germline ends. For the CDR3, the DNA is TGTGCCAGCAGCTCCTATAGCGGACCCTACGAGCAGTACTTC. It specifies CASSSYSGPYEQYF.

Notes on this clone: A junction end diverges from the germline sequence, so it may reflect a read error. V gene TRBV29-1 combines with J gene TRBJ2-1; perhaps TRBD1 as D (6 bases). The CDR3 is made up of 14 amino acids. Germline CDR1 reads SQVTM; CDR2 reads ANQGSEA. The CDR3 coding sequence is TGCAGCGTGGAAGGGACACTGGCCTACAATGAGCAGTTCTTC. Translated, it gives CSVEGTLAYNEQFF.

The CDR3 protein is CSVGTGGVTGELFF. As DNA, the CDR3 is TGCAGCGTGGGGACAGGGGGCGTTACCGGGGAGCTGTTTTTT. This rearrangement joins TRBV29-1 to TRBJ2-2; 12 bases are a match to TRBD1. The J segment lost 5 bases and the V segment lost 6 bases, leaving 4 bases of the junction unmatched. CDR3 length: 14 residues. Per the germline V gene, CDR1 is SQVTM and CDR2 is ANQGSEA.

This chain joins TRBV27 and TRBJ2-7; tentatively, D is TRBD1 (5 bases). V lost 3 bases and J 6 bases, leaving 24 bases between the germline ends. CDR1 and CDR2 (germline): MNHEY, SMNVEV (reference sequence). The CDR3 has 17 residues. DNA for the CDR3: TGTGCCAGCAGTTTGGGGCAGGTGACATTCCTGTTTAGCGAGCAGTACTTC. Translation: CASSLGQVTFLFSEQYF.

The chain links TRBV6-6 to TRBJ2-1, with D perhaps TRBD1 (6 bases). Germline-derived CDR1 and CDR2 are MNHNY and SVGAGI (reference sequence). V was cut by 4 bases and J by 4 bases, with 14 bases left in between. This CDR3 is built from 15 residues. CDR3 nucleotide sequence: TGTGCCAGCAGTTTCCGCCCTAGGGGGTACAATGAGCAGTTCTTC. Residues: CASSFRPRGYNEQFF.

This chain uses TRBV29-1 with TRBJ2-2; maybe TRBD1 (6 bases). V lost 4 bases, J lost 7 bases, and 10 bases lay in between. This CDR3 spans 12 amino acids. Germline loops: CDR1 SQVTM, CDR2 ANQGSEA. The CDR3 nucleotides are TGCAGCGTTGTCAGGGGAAGCGGGGAGCTGTTTTTT. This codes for CSVVRGSGELFF.

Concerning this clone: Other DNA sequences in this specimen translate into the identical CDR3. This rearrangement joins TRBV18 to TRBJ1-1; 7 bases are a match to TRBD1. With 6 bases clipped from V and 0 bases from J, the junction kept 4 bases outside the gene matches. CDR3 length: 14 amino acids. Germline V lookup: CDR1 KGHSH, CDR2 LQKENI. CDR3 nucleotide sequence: TGTGCCAGCTCCCCAGACAGGGTGAACACTGAAGCTTTCTTT. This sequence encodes CASSPDRVNTEAFF.

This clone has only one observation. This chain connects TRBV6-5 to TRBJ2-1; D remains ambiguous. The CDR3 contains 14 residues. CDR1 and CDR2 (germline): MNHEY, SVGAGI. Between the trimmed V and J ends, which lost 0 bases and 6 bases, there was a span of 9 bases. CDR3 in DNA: TGTGCCAGCAGTTACTCCGACACCTTCAATGAGCAGTTCTTC. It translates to CASSYSDTFNEQFF.

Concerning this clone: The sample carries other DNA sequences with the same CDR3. The CDR3 sequence is CASSIRGNQPQHF. CDR3 nucleotide sequence: TGTGCCAGTAGTATACGGGGAAATCAGCCCCAGCATTTT. The chain has TRBV19 and TRBJ1-5, with no clear D. The CDR3 runs to 13 residues. Germline CDR1 is LNHDA and CDR2 is SQIVND (reference sequence). The germline V and J ends were trimmed by 2 bases and 4 bases, with 6 bases remaining between them.

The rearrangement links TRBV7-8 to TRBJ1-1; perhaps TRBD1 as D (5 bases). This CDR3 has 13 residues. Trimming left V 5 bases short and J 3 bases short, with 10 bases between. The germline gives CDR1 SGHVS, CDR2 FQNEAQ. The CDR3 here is CASSPRVYTEAFF. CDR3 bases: TGTGCCAGCAGCCCCAGGGTATACACTGAAGCTTTCTTT.

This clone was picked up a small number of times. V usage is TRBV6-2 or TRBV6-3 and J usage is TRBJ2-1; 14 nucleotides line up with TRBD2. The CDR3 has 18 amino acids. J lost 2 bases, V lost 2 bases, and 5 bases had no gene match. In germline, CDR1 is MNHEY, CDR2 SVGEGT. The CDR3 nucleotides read TGTGCCAGCAGTTACGAAGGGACTAGCGGGAGTACCTACAATGAGCAGTTCTTC. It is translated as CASSYEGTSGSTYNEQFF.

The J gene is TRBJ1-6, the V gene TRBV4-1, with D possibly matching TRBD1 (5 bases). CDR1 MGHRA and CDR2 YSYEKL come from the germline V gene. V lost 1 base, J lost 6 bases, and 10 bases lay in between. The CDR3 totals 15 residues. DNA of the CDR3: TGCGCCAGCAGCCAAGTTGCCAGGGTTAATTCACCCCTCCACTTT. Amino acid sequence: CASSQVARVNSPLHF.

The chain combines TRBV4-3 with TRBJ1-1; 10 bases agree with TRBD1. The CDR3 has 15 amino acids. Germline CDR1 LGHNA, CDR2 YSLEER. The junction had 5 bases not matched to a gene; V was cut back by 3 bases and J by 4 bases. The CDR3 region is CASSQPGQGFTEAFF. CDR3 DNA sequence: TGCGCCAGCAGCCAGCCGGGACAGGGGTTCACTGAAGCTTTCTTT.

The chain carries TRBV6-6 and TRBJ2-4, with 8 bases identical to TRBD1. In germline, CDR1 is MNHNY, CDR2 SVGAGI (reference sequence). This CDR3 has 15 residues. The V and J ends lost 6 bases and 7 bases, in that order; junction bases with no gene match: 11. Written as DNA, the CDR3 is TGTGCCAGCAGAACGTCAGGGGGCGGTTGGAACATTCAGTACTTC. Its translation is CASRTSGGGWNIQYF.

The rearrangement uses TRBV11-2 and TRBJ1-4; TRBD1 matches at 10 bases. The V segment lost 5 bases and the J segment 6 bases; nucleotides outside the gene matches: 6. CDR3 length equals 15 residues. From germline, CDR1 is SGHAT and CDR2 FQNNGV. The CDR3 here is CASSPRDRGDEKLFF. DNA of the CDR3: TGTGCCAGCAGCCCCCGGGACAGGGGAGATGAAAAACTGTTTTTT.

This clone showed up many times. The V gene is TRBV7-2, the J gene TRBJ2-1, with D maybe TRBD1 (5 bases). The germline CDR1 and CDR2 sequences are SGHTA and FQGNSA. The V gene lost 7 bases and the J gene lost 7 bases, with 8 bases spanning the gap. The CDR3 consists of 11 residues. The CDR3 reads CASTYRNEQFF. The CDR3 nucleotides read TGTGCCAGCACCTACAGGAATGAGCAGTTCTTC.

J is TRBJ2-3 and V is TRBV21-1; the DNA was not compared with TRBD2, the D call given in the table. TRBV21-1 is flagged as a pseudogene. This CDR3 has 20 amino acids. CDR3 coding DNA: TGTGCCAGCAGAAAAGACCCAATGCTTACTAGCGGGAGAGGAACAGATACGCAGTATTTT. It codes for CASRKDPMLTSGRGTDTQYF.

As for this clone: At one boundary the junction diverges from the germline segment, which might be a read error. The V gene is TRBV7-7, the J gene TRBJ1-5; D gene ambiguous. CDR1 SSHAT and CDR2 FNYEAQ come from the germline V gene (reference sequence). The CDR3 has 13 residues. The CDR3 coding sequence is TGTGCTAGCAGCTTAACTTTTGGTCAGCCCCAGCATTTT. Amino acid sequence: CASSLTFGQPQHF.

Here the CDR3 DNA reads TGTGCCAGCAGCCCTGCCGAGACAGGGACGAGGGAGCAGTACTTC. Translation: CASSPAETGTREQYF. V is TRBV14 and J is TRBJ2-7, with 7 bases fitting TRBD1. With 4 bases clipped from V and 7 bases from J, the junction kept 13 bases outside the gene matches. Germline CDR1 and CDR2: SGHDN and FVKESK. The CDR3 contains 15 residues.

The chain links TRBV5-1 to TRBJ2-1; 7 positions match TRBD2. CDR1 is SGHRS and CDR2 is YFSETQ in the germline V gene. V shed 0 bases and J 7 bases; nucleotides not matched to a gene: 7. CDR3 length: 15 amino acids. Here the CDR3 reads CASSLALAGLNEQFF. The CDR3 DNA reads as TGCGCCAGCAGCTTGGCGTTAGCGGGCTTGAATGAGCAGTTCTTC. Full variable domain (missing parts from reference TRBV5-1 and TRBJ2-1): KAGVTQTPRYLIKTRGQQVTLSCSPISGHRSVSWYQQTPGQGLQFLFEYFSETQRNKGNFPGRFSGRQFSNSRSEMNVSTLELGDSALYLCASSLALAGLNEQFFGPGTRLTVL.

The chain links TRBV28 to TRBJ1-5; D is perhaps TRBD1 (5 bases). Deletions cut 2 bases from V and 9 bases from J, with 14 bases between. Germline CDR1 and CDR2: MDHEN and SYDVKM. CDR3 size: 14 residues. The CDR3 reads CASSLPSAQGPQHF. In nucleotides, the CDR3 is TGTGCCAGCAGTTTACCGTCAGCCCAGGGGCCCCAGCATTTT.

The CDR3 is CASSKRRSGVPPDTQYF. The DNA for the CDR3 is TGTGCCAGCAGCAAACGTCGTAGCGGGGTCCCCCCAGATACGCAGTATTTT. This rearrangement joins TRBV9 to TRBJ2-3; 8 positions agree with TRBD2. Germline-derived CDR1 and CDR2 are SGDLS and YYNGEE. The V and J ends lost 4 bases and 4 bases, in that order; junction bases with no gene match: 14. This CDR3 region has 17 residues.